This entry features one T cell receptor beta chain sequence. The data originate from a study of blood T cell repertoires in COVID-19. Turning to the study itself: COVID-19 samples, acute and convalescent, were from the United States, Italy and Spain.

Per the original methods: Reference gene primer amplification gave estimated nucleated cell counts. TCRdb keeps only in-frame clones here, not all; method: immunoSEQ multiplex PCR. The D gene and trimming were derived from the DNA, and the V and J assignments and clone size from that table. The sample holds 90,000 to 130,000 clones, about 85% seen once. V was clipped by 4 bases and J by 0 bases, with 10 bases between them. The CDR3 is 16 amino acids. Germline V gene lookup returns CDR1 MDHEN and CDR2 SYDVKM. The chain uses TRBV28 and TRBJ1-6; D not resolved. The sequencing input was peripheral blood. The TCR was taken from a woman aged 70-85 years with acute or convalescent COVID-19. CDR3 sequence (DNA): TGTGCCAGCAGTTACCCGTGGAGCTCCTATAATTCACCCCTCCACTTT. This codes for CASSYPWSSYNSPLHF.